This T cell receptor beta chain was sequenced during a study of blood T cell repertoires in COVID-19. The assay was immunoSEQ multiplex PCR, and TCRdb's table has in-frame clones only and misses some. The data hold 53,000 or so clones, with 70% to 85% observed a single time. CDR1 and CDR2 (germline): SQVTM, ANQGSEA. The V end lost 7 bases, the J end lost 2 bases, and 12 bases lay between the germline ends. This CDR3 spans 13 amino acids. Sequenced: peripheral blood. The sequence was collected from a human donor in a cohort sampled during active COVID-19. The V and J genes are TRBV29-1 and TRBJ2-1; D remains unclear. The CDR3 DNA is TGCAGCGCCGACTCGGCGGCCTACAATGAGCAGTTCTTC. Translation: CSADSAAYNEQFF.